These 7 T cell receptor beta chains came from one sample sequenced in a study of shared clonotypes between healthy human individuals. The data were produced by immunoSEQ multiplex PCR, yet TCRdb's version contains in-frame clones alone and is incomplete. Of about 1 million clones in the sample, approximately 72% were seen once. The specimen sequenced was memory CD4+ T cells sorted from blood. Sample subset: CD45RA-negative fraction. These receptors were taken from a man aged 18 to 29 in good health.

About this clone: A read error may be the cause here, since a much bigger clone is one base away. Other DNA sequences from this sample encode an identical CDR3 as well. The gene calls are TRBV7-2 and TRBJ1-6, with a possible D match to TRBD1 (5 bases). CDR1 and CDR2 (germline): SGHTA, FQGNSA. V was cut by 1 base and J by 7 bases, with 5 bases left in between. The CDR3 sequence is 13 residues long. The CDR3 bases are TGTGCCAGCAGCTTAGGGGGGAATTCACCCCTCCACTTT. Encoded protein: CASSLGGNSPLHF. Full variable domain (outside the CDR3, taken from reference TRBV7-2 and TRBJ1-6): GAGVSQSPSNKVTEKGKDVELRCDPISGHTALYWYRQSLGQGLEFLIYFQGNSAPDKSGLPSDRFSAERTGGSVSTLTIQRTQQEDSAVYLCASSLGGNSPLHFGNGTRLTVT.

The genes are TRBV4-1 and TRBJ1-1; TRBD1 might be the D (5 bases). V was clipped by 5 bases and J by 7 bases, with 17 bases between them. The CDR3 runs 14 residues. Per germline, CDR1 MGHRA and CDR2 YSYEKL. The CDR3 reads CASSFDPGPVEAFF. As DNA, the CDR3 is TGCGCCAGCAGCTTTGACCCGGGACCTGTTGAAGCTTTCTTT.

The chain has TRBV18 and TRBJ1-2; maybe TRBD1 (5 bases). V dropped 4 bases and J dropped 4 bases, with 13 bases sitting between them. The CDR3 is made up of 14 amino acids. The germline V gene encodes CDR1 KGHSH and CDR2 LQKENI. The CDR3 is CASSRGTEGYGYTF. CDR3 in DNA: TGTGCCAGCTCACGGGGCACCGAAGGCTATGGCTACACCTTC.

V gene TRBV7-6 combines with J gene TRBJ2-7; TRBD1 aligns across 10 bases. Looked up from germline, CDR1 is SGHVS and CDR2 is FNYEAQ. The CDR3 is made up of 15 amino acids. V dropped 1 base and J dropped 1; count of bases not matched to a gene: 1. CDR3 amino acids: CASSLGDRGSYEQYF. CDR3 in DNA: TGTGCCAGCAGCTTAGGGGACAGGGGTTCCTACGAGCAGTACTTC.

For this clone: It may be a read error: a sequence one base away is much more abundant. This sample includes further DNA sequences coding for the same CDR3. CDR3 loop: CASSPQGTGNTIYF. The CDR3 region has the DNA TGTGCCAGCTCACCACAGGGCACGGGAAACACCATATATTTT. The gene calls are TRBV18 and TRBJ1-3; D gene uncertain. Germline CDR1 KGHSH, CDR2 LQKENI. V gave up 1 base and J gave up 4 bases, with 8 bases separating them. The CDR3 covers 14 residues.

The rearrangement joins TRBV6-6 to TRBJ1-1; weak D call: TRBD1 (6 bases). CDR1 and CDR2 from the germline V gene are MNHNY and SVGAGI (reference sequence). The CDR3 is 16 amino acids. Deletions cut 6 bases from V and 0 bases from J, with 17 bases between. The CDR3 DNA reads TGTGCCAGCAGCCATGATGCTCGGACAGTGAACACTGAAGCTTTCTTT. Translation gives CASSHDARTVNTEAFF.

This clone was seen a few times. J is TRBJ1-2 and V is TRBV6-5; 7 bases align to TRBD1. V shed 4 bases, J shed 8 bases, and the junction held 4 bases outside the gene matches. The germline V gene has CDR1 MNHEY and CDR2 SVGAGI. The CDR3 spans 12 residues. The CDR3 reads CASSSYRGGYTF. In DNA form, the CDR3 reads TGTGCCAGCAGTTCCTACAGGGGCGGCTACACCTTC.